This is a list of T cell receptor beta chains from one sample in a study of CD8+ T cells in alopecia areata. The repertoire was sequenced with immunoSEQ multiplex PCR; TCRdb's copy has only in-frame clones and lacks some. The data hold approximately 100,000 clones, with around 60% observed a single time. The sample consisted of CD8+ T cells sorted from blood, taken at approximately week 60, from a patient treated with tofacitinib. These receptors came from a human donor with alopecia areata. CDR3s include the opening cysteine and the closing phenylalanine or tryptophan. A row's size may be missing; if present it is once, few, many or a size class.

clone_size v_call cdr3_length cdr3_aa
once TRBV7-2 11 CASEGGASLHF
few TRBV5-1 17 CASSLFPLQGTYQPQHF
NA TRBV30 19 CAWSVRFGDRGRKTYEQYF
NA TRBV2 17 CASSEWRGASRTGELFF
NA TRBV12-5 13 CASALAALVEQFF
NA TRBV27 15 CASSFRGRVTETQYF
NA TRBV6-5 13 CASSREGRVSYTF
NA TRBV9 13 CASGQGFMNEQFF
once TRBV4-2 14 CASSPGGGTDTQYF
NA TRBV27 15 CASSLIYTGNTEAFF
NA TRBV9 17 CASSGGSGGSSYNEQFF
NA TRBV27 15 CASSPPLAGVVEQFF
NA TRBV5-6 14 CASRWGSGANVLTF
NA TRBV19 12 CASSIGSQPQHF
NA TRBV7-2 14 CASSQRTGTYEQYF
few TRBV7-3 13 CASRQGPFTEAFF
NA TRBV6-5 14 CASSYGRGNTEAFF
NA TRBV6-5 15 CASSMLEGATDTQYF
NA TRBV4-1 16 CASSQDMTDSYNEQFF
few TRBV15 14 CATSDQQGRPEAFF
NA TRBV5-1 19 CASSLDRTSGGAVVETQYF
NA TRBV4-2 15 CASSQYRTPGYEQYF
NA TRBV29-1 14 CSVDGGAQGDTIYF
few TRBV12-5 14 CASGLPSPAREQYF
NA TRBV13 13 CASRRQGSYEQYF
few TRBV27 11 CASTSANQQYF
NA TRBV6-1 14 CASSLVLFLYGYTF